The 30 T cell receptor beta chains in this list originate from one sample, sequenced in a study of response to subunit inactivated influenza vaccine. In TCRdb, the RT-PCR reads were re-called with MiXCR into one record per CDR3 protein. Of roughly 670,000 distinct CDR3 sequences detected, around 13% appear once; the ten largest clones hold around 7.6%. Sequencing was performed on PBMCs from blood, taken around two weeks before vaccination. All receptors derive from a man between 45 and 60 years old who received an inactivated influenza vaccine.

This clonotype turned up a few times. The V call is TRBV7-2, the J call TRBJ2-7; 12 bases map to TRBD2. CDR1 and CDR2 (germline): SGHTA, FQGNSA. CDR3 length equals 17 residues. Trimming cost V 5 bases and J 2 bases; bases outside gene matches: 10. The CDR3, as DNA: TGTGCCAGCAGCCCGCCGGGACTAGCGGGTGGCGCCTACGAGCAGTACTTC. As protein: CASSPPGLAGGAYEQYF. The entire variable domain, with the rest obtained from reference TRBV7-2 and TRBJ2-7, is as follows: GAGVSQSPSNKVTEKGKDVELRCDPISGHTALYWYRQSLGQGLEFLIYFQGNSAPDKSGLPSDRFSAERTGGSVSTLTIQRTQQEDSAVYLCASSPPGLAGGAYEQYFGPGTRLTVT.

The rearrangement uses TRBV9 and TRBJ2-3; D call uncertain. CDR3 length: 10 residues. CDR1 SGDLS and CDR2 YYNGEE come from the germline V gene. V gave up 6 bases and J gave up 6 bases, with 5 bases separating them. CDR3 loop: CASTEDTQYF. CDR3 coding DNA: TGTGCCAGCACGGAGGATACGCAGTATTTT.

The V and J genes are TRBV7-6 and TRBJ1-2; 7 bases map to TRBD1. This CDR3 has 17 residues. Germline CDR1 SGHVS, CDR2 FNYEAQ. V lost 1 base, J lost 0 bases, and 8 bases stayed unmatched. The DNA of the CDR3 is TGTGCCAGCAGCTTAGATGGGGACAGATTTTCTAACTATGGCTACACCTTC. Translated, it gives CASSLDGDRFSNYGYTF.

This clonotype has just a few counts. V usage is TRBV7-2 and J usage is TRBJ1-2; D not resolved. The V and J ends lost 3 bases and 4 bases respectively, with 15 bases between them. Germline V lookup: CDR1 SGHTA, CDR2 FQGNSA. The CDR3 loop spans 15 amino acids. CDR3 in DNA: TGTGCCAGCAGCTTCTGGAGTTTGGGTGGCTATGGCTACACCTTC. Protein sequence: CASSFWSLGGYGYTF.

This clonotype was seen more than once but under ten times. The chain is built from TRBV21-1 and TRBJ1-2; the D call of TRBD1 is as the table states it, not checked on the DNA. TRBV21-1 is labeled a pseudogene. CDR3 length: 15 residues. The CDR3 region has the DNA TGTGCCAGCAGCAAGGCCGGGACAGCTAACTATGGCTACACCTTC. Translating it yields CASSKAGTANYGYTF.

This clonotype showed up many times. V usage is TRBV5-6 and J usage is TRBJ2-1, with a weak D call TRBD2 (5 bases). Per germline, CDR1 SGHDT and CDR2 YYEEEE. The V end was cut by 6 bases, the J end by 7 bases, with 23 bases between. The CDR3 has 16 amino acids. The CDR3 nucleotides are TGTGCCAGCAACACCGGCCGGAGGAGCTTTTGGAATGAGCAGTTCTTC. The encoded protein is CASNTGRRSFWNEQFF.

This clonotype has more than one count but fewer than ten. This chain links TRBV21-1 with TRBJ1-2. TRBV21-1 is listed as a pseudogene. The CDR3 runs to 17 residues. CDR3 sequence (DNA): TGTGCCAGCATCCGGTCCGGCCACCTCGTGGGAAGATATGGCTACACCTTC. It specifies CASIRSGHLVGRYGYTF.

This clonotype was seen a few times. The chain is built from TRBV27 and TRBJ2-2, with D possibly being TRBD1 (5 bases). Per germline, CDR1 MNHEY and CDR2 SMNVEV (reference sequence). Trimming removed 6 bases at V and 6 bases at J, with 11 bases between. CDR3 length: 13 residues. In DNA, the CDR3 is TGTGCCAGCAGCCACCTGGGGCCCGGGGAGCTGTTTTTT. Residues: CASSHLGPGELFF.

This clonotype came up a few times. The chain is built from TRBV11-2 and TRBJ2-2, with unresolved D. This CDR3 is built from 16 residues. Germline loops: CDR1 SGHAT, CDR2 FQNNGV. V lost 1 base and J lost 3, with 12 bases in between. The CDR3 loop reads CASSLVVRADTGELFF. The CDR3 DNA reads TGTGCCAGCAGCTTAGTAGTTCGGGCGGACACCGGGGAGCTGTTTTTT. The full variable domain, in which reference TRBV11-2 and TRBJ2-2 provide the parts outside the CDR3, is EAGVAQSPRYKIIEKRQSVAFWCNPISGHATLYWYQQILGQGPKLLIQFQNNGVVDDSQLPKDRFSAERLKGVDSTLKIQPAKLEDSAVYLCASSLVVRADTGELFFGEGSRLTVL.

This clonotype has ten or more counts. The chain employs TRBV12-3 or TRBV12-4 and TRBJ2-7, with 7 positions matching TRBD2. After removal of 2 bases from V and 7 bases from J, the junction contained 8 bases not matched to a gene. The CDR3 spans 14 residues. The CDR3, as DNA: TGTGCCAGCAGTTTACTGGAAAAAGCGGGAGAGCAGTACTTC. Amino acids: CASSLLEKAGEQYF.

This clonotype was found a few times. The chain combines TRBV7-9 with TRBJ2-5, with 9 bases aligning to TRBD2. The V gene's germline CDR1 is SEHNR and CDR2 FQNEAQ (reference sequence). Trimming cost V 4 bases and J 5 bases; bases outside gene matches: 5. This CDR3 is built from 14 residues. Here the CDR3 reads CASSSTSGGETQYF. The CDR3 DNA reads TGTGCCAGCAGCTCAACCAGCGGGGGGGAGACCCAGTACTTC.

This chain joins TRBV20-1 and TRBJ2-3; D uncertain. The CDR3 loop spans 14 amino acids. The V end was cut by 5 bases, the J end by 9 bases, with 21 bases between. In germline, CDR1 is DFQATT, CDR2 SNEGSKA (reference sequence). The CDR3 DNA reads TGCAGTGCTCCAGAGGCCCTTGGGTGGAGCACGCAGTATTTT. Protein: CSAPEALGWSTQYF.

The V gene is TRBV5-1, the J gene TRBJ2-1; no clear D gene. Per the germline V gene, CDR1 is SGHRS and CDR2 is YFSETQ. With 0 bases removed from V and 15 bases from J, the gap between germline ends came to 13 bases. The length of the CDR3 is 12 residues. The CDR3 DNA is TGCGCCAGCAGCTTGGTCGGCGAAATGTGGTTCTTC. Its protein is CASSLVGEMWFF. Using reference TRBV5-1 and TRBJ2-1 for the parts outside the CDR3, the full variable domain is KAGVTQTPRYLIKTRGQQVTLSCSPISGHRSVSWYQQTPGQGLQFLFEYFSETQRNKGNFPGRFSGRQFSNSRSEMNVSTLELGDSALYLCASSLVGEMWFFGPGTRLTVL.

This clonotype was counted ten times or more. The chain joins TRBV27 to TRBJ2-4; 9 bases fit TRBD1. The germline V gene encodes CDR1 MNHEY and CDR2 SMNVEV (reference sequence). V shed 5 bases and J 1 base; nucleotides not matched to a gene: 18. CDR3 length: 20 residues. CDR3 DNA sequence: TGTGCCAGCAGTAACTACAGGGGGCGAACAACGATCTCGGCCAAAAACATTCAGTACTTC. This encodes CASSNYRGRTTISAKNIQYF.

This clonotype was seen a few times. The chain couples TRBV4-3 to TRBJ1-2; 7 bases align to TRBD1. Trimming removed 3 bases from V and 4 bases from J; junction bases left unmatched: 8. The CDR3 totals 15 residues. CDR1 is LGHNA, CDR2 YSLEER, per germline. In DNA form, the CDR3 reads TGCGCCAGCAGCCAGATAAGACAGGGCGGCTATGGCTACACCTTC. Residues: CASSQIRQGGYGYTF.

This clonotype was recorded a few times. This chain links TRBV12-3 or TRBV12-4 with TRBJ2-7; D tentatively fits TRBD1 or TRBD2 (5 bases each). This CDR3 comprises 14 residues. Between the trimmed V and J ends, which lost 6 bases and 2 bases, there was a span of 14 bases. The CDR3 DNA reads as TGTGCCAGCAGCCGCGTAAGGGGACCCTACGAGCAGTACTTC. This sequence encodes CASSRVRGPYEQYF.

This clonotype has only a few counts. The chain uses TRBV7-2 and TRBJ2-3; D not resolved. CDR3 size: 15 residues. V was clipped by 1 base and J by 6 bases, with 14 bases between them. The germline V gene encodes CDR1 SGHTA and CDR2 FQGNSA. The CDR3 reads CASSLVDGNADTQYF. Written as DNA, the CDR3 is TGTGCCAGCAGCTTAGTAGATGGTAACGCGGATACGCAGTATTTT. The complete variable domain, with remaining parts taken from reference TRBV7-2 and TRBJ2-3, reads GAGVSQSPSNKVTEKGKDVELRCDPISGHTALYWYRQSLGQGLEFLIYFQGNSAPDKSGLPSDRFSAERTGGSVSTLTIQRTQQEDSAVYLCASSLVDGNADTQYFGPGTRLTVL.

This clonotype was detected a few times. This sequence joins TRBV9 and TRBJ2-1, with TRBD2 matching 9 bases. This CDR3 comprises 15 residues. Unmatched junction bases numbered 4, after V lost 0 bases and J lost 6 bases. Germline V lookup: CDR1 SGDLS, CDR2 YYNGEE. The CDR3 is CASSVGFSGGNEQFF. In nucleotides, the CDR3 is TGTGCCAGCAGCGTAGGTTTTAGCGGGGGCAATGAGCAGTTCTTC. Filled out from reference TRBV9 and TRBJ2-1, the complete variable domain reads DSGVTQTPKHLITATGQRVTLRCSPRSGDLSVYWYQQSLDQGLQFLIQYYNGEERAKGNILERFSAQQFPDLHSELNLSSLELGDSALYFCASSVGFSGGNEQFFGPGTRLTVL.

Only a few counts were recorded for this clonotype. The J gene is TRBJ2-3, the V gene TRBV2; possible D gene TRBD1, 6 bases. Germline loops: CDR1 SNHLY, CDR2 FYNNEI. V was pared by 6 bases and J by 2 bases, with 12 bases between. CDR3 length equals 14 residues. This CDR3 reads CASRDRQNTDTQYF. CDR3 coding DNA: TGTGCCAGCAGGGACAGACAGAACACAGATACGCAGTATTTT. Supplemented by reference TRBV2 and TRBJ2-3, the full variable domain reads EPEVTQTPSHQVTQMGQEVILRCVPISNHLYFYWYRQILGQKVEFLVSFYNNEISEKSEIFDDQFSVERPDGSNFTLKIRSTKLEDSAMYFCASRDRQNTDTQYFGPGTRLTVL.

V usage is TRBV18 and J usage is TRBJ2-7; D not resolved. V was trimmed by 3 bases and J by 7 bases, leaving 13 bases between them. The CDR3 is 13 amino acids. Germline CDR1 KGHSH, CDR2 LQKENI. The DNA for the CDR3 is TGTGCCAGCTCACCGATCCTTCTAGGAGAGCAGTACTTC. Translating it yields CASSPILLGEQYF.

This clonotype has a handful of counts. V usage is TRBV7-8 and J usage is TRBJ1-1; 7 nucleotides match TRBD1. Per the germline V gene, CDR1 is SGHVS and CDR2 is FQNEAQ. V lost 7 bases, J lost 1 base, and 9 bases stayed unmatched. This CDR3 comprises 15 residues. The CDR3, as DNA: TGTGCCAGCACCCTGTCGAGGGGGCAGAACACTGAAGCTTTCTTT. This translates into CASTLSRGQNTEAFF.

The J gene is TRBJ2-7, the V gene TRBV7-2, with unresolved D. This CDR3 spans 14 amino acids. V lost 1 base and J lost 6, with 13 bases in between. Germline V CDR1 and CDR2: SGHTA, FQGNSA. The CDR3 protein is CASSLVFSEGEQYF. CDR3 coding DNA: TGTGCCAGCAGCTTAGTTTTTTCGGAAGGCGAGCAGTACTTC.

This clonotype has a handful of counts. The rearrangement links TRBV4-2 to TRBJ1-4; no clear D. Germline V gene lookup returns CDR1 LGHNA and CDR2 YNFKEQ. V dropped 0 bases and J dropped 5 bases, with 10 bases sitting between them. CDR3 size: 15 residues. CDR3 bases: TGTGCCAGCAGCCAAGATCGTCGGGCGAATGAAAAACTGTTTTTT. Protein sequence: CASSQDRRANEKLFF.

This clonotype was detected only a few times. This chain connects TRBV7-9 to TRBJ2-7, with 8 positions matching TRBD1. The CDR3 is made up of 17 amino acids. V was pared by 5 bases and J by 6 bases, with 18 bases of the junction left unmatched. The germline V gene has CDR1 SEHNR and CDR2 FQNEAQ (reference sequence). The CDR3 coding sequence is TGTGCCAGCAGCCCTCCTCTAGGGACAGGAATCCGTAGCGAGCAGTACTTC. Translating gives CASSPPLGTGIRSEQYF.

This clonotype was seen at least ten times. The CDR3 DNA reads TGCGCCAGCAGCTTGCCGGGGGGAAGAGAGACCCAGTACTTC. The encoded protein is CASSLPGGRETQYF. The V call is TRBV5-1, the J call TRBJ2-5; 7 nucleotides match TRBD2. This CDR3 spans 14 amino acids. CDR1 and CDR2 (germline): SGHRS, YFSETQ. V dropped 1 base and J dropped 4; count of bases not matched to a gene: 4.

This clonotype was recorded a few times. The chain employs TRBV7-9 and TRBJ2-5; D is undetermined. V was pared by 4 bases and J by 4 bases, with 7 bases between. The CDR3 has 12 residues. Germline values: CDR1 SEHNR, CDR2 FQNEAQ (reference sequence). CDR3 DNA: TGTGCCAGCAGCTCCGATATAGAGACCCAGTACTTC. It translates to CASSSDIETQYF.

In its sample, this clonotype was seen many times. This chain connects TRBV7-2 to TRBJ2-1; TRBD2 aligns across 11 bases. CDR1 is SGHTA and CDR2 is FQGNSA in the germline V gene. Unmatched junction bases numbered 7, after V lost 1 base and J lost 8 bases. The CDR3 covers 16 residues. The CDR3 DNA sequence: TGTGCCAGCAGCTTAGTGACTAGCGGGGTGGGGTATGAGCAGTTCTTC. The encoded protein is CASSLVTSGVGYEQFF.

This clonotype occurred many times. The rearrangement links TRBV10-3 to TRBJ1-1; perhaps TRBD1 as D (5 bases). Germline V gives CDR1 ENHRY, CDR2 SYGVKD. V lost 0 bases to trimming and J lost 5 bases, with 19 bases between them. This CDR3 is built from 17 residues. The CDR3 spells CAISESPGRVSGTEAFF. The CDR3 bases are TGTGCCATCAGTGAGTCTCCGGGACGCGTGTCGGGAACTGAAGCTTTCTTT.

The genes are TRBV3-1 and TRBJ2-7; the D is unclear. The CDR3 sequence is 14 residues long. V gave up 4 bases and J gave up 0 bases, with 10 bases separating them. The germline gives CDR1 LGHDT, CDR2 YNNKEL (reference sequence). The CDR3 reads CASSPSWNSYEQYF. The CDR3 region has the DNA TGTGCCAGCAGCCCCTCGTGGAACTCCTACGAGCAGTACTTC.

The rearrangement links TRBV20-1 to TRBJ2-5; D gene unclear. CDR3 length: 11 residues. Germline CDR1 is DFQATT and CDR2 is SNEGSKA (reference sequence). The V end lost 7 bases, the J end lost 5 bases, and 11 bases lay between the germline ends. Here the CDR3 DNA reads TGCAGTGTTTCGGATCGGGAGACCCAGTACTTC. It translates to CSVSDRETQYF.